This T cell receptor (beta chain) was identified in a study of blood T cell repertoires in COVID-19. Assay used: immunoSEQ multiplex PCR; TCRdb lists only in-frame clones, some missing. Among under 200,000 clones, just over 85% were seen once, and the ten largest hold roughly 8%. The V end lost 3 bases, the J end lost 7 bases, and 14 bases lay between the germline ends. CDR1 is MDHEN, CDR2 SYDVKM, per germline. This CDR3 spans 14 amino acids. V and J are TRBV28 and TRBJ2-3; D not resolved. This sequence was found in a man aged 55 to 70 with acute or convalescent COVID-19. Material: peripheral blood. This chain's CDR3 is CASSLPELSNTQYF. As DNA, the CDR3 is TGTGCCAGCAGTTTGCCTGAACTTAGCAATACGCAGTATTTT. Variable domain in full (rest from reference TRBV28 and TRBJ2-3): DVKVTQSSRYLVKRTGEKVFLECVQDMDHENMFWYRQDPGLGLRLIYFSYDVKMKEKGDIPEGYSVSREKKERFSLILESASTNQTSMYLCASSLPELSNTQYFGPGTRLTVL.